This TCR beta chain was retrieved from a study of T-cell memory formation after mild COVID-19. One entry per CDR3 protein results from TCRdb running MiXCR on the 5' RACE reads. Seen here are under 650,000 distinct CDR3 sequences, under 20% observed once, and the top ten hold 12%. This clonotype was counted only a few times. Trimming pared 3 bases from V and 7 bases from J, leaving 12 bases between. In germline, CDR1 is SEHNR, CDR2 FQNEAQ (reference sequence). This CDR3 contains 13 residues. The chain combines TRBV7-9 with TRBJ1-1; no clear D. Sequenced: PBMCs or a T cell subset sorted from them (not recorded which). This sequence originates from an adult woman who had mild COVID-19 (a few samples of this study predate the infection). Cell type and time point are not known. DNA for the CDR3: TGTGCCAGCAGCTTGGGTGAAGTGGGTGAAGCTTTCTTT. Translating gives CASSLGEVGEAFF.